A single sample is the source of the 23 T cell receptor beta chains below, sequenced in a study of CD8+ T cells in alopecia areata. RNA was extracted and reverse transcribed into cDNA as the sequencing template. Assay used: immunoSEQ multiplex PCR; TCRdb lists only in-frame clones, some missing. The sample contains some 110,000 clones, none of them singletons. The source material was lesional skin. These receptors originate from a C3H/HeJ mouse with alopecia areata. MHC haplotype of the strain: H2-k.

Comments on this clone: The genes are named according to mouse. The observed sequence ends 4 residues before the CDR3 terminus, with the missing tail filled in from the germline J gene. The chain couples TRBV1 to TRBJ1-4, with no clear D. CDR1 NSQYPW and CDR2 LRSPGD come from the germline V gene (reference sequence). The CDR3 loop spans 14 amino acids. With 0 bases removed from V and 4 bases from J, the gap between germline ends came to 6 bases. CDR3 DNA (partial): TGCACCTGCAGTGCAGATCTGTACAACGAA. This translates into CTCSADLYNE. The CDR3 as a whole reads CTCSADLYNERLFF.

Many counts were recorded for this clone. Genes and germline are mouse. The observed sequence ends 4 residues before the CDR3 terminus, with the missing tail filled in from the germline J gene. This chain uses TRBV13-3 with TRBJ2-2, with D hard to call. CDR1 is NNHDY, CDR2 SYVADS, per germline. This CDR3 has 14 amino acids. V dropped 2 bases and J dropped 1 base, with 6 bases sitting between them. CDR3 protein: CASSELGNTGQLYF. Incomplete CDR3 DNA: TGTGCCAGCAGTGAGTTGGGAAACACCGGG.

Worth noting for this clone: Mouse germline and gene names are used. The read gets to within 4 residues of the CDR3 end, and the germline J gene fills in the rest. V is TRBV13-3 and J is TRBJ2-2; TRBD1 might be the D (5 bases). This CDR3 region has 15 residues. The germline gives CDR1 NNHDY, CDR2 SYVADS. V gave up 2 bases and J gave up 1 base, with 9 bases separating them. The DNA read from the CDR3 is TGTGCCAGCAGTGAAAGGACAAAAAACACCGGG. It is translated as CASSERTKNTG. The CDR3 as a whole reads CASSERTKNTGQLYF.

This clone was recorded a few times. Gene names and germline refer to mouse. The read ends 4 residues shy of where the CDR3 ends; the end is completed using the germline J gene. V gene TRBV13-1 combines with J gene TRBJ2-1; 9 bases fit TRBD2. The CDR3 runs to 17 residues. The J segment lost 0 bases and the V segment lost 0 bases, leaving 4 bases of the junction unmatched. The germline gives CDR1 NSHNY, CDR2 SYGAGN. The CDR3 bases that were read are TGTGCCAGCAGTGATGCACCTGGGGGGGATAACTATGCT. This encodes CASSDAPGGDNYA. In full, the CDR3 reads CASSDAPGGDNYAEQFF.

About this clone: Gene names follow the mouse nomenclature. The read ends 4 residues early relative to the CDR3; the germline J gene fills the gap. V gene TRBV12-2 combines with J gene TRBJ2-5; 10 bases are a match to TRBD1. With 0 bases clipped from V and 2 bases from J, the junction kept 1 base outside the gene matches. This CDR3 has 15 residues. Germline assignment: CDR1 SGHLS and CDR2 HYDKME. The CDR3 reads CASSLGTGVQDTQYF. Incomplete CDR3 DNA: TGTGCCAGCTCTCTCGGGACAGGGGTCCAAGAC.

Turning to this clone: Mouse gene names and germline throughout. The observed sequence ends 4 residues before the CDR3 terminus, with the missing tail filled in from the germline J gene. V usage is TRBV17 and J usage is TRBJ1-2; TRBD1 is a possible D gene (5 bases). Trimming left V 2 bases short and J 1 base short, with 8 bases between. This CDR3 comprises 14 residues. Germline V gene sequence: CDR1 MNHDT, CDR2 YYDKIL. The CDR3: CASSRPQVNSDYTF. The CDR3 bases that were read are TGTGCTAGCAGTAGACCACAGGTAAACTCC. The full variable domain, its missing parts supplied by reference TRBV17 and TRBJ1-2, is DTTVKQNPRYKLARVGKPVNLICSQTMNHDTMYWYQKKPNQAPKLLLFYYDKILNREADTFEKFQSSRPNNSFCSLYIGSAGLEYSAMYLCASSRPQVNSDYTFGSGTRLLVI.

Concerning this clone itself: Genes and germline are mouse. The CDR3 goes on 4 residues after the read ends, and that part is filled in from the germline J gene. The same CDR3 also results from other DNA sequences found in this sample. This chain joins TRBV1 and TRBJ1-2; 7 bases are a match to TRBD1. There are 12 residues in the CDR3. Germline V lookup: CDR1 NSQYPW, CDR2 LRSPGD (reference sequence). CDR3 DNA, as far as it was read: TGCACCTGCAGCGCGACAGGGTCC. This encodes CTCSATGS. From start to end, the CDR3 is CTCSATGSDYTF.

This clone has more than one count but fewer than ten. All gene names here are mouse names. The CDR3 sequence is CASSPGQTNTEVFF. The sequenced CDR3 bases are TGTGCTAGCAGTCCGGGACAGACAAACACA. The gene calls are TRBV29 and TRBJ1-1; 7 nucleotides align to TRBD1. The read is 4 residues too short to cover the CDR3 end, so that end is filled in from the germline J gene. CDR3 length: 14 amino acids. CDR1 and CDR2 (germline): MSHET, SYDVDS. V lost 5 bases to trimming and J lost 0 bases; unmatched junction nucleotides: 3.

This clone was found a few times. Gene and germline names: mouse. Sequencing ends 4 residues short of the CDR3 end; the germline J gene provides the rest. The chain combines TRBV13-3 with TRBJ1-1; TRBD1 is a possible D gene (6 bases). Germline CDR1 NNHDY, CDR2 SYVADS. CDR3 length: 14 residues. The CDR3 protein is CASTATGGAREVFF. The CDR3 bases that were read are TGTGCCAGCACCGCGACTGGGGGGGCGAGA.

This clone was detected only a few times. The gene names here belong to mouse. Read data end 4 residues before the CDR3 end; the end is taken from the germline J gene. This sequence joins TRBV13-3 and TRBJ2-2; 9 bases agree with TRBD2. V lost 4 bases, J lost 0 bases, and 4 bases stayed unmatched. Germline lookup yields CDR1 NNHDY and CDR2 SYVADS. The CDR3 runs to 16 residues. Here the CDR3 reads CASSLLGGANTGQLYF. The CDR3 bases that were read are TGTGCCAGCAGTCTACTGGGGGGCGCAAACACCGGG.

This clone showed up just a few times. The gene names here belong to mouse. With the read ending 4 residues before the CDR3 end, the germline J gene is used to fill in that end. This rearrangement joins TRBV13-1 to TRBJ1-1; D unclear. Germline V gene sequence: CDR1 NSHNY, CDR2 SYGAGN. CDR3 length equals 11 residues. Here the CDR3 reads CASSDAAEVFF. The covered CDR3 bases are TGTGCCAGCAGTGACGCTGCA.

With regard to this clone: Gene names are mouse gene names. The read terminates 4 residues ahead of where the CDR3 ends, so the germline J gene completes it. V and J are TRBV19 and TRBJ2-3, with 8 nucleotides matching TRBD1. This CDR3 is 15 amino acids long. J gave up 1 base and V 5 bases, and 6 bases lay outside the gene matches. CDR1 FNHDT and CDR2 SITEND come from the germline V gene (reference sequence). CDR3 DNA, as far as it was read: TGTGCCAGCAGACCCGACAGGGGTGGTGCAGAA. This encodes CASRPDRGGAE. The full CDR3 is CASRPDRGGAETLYF.

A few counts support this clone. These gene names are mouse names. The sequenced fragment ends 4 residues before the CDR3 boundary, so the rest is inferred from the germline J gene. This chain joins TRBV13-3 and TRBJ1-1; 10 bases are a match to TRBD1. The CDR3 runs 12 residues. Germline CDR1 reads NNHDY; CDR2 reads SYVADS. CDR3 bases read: TGTGCCAGCAAGACAGGGGGCGGA. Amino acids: CASKTGGG. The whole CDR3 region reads CASKTGGGEVFF.

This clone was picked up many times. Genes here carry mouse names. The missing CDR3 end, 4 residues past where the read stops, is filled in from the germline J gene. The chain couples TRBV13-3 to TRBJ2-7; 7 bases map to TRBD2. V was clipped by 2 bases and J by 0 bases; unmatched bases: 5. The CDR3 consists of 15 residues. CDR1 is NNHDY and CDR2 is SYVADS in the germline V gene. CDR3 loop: CASSEGLGDSYEQYF. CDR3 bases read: TGTGCCAGCAGTGAGGGTCTGGGGGACTCCTAT.

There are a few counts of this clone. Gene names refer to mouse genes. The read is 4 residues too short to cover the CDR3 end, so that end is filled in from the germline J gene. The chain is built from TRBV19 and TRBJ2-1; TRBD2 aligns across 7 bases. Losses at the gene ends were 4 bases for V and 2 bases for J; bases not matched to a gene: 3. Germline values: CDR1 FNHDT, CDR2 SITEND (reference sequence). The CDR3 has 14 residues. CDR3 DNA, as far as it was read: TGTGCCAGCAGTCGGACTGGTCACTATGCT. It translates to CASSRTGHYA. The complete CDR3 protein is CASSRTGHYAEQFF.

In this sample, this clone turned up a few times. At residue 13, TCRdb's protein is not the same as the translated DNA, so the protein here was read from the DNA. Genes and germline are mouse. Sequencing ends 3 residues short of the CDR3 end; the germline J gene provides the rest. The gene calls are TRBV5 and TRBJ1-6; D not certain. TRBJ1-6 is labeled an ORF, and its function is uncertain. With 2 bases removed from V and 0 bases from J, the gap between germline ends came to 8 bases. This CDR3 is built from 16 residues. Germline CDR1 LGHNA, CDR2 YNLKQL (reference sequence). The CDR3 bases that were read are TGTGCCAGCAGCCAACAGGCCATTTCCTATAATTCGCCC. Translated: CASSQQAISYNSP. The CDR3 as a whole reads CASSQQAISYNSPLYF.

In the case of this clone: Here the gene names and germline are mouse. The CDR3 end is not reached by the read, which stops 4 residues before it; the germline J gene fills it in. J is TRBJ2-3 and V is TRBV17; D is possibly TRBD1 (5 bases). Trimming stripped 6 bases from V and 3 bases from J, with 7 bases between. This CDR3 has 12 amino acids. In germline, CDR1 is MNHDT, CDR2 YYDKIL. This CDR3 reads CASRYRAETLYF. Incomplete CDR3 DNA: TGTGCTAGCAGGTACAGGGCAGAA.

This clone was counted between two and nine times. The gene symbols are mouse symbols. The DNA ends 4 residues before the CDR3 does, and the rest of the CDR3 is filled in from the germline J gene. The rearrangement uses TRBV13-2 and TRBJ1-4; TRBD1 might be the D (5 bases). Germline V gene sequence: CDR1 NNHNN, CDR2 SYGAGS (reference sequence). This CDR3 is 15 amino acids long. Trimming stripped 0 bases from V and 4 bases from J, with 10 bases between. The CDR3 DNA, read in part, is TGTGCCAGCGGTGATGCAACGGACATCAACGAA. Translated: CASGDATDINE. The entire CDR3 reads CASGDATDINERLFF.

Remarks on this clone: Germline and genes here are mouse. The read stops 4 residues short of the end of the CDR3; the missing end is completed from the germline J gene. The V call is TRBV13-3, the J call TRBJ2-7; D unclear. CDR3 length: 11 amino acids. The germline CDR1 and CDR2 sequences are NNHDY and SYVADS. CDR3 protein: CASRTPYEQYF. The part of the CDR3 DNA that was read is TGTGCCAGCAGGACTCCTTAT.

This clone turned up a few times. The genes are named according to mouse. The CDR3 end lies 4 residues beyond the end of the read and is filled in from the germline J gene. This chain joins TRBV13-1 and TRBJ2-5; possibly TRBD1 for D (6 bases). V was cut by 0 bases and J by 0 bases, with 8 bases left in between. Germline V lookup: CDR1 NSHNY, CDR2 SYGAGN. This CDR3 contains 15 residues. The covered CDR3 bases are TGTGCCAGCAGTGATGCAGGGGTTAACCAAGAC. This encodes CASSDAGVNQD. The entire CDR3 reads CASSDAGVNQDTQYF.

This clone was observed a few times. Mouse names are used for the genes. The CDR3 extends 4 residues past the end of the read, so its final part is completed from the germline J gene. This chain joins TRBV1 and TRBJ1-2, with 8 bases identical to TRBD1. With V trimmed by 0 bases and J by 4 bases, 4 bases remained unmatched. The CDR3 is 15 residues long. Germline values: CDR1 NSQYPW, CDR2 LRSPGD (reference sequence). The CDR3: CTCSADQGAGSDYTF. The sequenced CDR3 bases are TGCACCTGCAGTGCAGATCAGGGGGCCGGCTCC.

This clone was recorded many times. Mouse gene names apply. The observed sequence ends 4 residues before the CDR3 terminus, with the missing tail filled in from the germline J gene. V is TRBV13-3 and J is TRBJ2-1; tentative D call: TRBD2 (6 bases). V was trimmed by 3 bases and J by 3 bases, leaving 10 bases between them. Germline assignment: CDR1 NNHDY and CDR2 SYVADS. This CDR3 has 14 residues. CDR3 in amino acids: CASSGTGFYAEQFF. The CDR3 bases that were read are TGTGCCAGCAGTGGAACTGGGTTCTATGCT.

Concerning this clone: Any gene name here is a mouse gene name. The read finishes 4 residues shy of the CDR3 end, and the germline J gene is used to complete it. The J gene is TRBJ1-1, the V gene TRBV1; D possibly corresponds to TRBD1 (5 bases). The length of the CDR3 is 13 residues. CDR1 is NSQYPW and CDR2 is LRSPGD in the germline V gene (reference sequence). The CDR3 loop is CTCSAAGLAEVFF. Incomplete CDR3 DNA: TGCACCTGCAGTGCGGCGGGACTGGCA. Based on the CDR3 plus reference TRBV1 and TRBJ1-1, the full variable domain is VTLLEQNPRWRLVPRGQAVNLRCILKNSQYPWMSWYQQDLQKQLQWLFTLRSPGDKEVKSLPGADYLATRVTDTELRLQVANMSQGRTLYCTCSAAGLAEVFFGKGTRLTVV.